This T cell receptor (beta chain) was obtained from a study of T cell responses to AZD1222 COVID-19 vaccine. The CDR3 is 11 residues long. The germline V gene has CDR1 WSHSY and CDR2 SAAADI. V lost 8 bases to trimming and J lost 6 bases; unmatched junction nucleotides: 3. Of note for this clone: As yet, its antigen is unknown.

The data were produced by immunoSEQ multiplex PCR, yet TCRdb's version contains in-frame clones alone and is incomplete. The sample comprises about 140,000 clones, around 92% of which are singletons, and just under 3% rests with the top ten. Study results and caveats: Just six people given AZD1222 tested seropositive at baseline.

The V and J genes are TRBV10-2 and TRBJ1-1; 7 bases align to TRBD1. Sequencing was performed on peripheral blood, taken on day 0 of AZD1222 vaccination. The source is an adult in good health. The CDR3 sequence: CASQGGAEAFF. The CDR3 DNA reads TGCGCCAGCCAGGGGGGGGCTGAAGCTTTCTTT.